This TCR beta chain was sequenced during a study of blood T cell repertoires in COVID-19. Study background: Donors of Cohort 3 who recovered were those that had two negative PCRs, clearance, or symptom resolution. Both acute and convalescent COVID-19 samples were obtained from the United States, Italy and Spain.

Participants came from under 30 US areas, aged about 18 to 89 years. Participants' reported clinical history set cohort assignment. Sequencing was performed with immunoSEQ multiplex PCR; in TCRdb, only in-frame clones are kept and a portion is missing. The sample contains under 200,000 clones, 85% to 90% of which appear only once. V was clipped by 0 bases and J by 4 bases; unmatched bases: 7. This CDR3 contains 16 residues. Germline assignment: CDR1 LGHNA and CDR2 YSLEER. The chain joins TRBV4-3 to TRBJ2-3, with 7 bases matching TRBD2. This TCR came from a woman between 40 and 55 years old in a cohort exposed to, infected with or recovered from COVID-19 (not recorded which). The sequencing sample was made of PBMCs or T cells enriched from blood (not recorded which). The CDR3 is CASSQDEGSGADTQYF. CDR3 sequence (DNA): TGCGCCAGCAGCCAAGATGAGGGCAGCGGGGCAGATACGCAGTATTTT.